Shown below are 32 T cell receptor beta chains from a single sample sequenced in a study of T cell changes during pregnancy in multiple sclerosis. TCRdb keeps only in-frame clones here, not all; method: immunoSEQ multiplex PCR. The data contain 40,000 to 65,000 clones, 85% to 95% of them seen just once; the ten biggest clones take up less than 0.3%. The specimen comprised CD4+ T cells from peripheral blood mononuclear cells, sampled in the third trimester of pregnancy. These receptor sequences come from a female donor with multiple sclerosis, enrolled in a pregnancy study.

The CDR3 region is CASSIDGTGYAEAFF. In DNA form, the CDR3 reads TGTGCCAGTAGTATAGACGGAACAGGGTACGCTGAAGCTTTCTTT. This rearrangement joins TRBV19 to TRBJ1-1, with D perhaps matching TRBD1 (6 bases). Germline CDR1 LNHDA, CDR2 SQIVND (reference sequence). The germline V and J ends were trimmed by 0 bases and 6 bases, with 14 bases remaining between them. The CDR3 consists of 15 residues. Full variable domain (rest looked up from reference TRBV19 and TRBJ1-1): DGGITQSPKYLFRKEGQNVTLSCEQNLNHDAMYWYRQDPGQGLRLIYYSQIVNDFQKGDIAEGYSVSREKKESFPLTVTSAQKNPTAFYLCASSIDGTGYAEAFFGQGTRLTVV.

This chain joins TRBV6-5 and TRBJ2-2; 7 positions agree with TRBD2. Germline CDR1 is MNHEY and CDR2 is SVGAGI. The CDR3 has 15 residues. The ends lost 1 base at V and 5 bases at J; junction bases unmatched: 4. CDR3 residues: CASSYWGRETGELFF. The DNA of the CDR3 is TGTGCCAGCAGTTACTGGGGGAGGGAAACCGGGGAGCTGTTTTTT.

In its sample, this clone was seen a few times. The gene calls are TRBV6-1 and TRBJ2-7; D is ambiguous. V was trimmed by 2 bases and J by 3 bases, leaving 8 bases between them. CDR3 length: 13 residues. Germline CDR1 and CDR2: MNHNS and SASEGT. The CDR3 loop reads CASSELPVYEQYF. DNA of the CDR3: TGTGCCAGCAGTGAATTACCAGTCTACGAGCAGTACTTC.

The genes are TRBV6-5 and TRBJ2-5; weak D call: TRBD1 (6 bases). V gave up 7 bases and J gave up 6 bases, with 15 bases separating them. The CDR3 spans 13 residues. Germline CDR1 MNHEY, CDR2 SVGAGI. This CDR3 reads CASNPAQGKTQYF. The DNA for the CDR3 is TGTGCCAGCAACCCAGCCCAGGGGAAGACCCAGTACTTC.

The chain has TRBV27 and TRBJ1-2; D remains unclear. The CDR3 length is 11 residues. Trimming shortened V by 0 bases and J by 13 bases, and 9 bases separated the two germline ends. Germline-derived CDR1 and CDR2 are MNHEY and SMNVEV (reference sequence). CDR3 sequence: CASSLSGVFTF. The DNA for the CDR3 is TGTGCCAGCAGTTTATCGGGAGTATTCACCTTC.

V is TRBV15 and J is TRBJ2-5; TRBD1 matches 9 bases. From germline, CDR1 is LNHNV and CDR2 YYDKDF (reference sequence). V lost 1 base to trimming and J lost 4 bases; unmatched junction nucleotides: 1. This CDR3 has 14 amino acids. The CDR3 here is CATSRGDRAETQYF. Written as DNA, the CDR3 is TGTGCCACCAGCAGAGGGGACAGGGCAGAGACCCAGTACTTC.

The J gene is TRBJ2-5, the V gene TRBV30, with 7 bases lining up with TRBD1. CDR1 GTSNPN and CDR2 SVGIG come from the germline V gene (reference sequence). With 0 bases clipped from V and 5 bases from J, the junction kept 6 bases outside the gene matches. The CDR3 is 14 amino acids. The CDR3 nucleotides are TGTGCCTGGAGTGTAACAGGGGTTGGGGAGACCCAGTACTTC. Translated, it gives CAWSVTGVGETQYF.

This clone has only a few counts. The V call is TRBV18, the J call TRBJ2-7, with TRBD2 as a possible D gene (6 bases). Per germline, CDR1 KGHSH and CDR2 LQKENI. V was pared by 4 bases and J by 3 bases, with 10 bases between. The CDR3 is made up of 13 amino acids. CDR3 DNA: TGTGCCAGCTCACTTGCGGGGAGCTACGAGCAGTACTTC. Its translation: CASSLAGSYEQYF.

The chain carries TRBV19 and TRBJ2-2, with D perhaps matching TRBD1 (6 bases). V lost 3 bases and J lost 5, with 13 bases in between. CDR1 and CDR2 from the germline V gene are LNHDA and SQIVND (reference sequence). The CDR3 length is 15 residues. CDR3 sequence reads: CASSIETGRTGELFF. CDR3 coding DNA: TGTGCCAGTAGTATCGAGACAGGAAGAACCGGGGAGCTGTTTTTT.

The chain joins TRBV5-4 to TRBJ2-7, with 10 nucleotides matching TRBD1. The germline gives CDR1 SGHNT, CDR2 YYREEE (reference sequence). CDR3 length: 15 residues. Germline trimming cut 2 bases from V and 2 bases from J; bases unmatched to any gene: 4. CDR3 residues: CASSFPGTGAYEQYF. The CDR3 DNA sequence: TGTGCCAGCAGCTTCCCCGGGACAGGGGCCTACGAGCAGTACTTC. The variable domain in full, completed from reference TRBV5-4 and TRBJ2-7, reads ETGVTQSPTHLIKTRGQQVTLRCSSQSGHNTVSWYQQALGQGPQFIFQYYREEENGRGNFPPRFSGLQFPNYSSELNVNALELDDSALYLCASSFPGTGAYEQYFGPGTRLTVT.

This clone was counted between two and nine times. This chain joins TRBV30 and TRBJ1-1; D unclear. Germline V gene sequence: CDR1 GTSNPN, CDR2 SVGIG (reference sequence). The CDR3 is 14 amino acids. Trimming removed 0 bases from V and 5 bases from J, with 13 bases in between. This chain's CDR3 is CAWSVSGRGTEAFF. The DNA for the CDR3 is TGTGCCTGGAGTGTGAGCGGGCGAGGGACTGAAGCTTTCTTT.

The CDR3 sequence is CASSGISGSETQYF. CDR3 DNA: TGTGCCAGCAGTGGGATAAGCGGGAGCGAGACCCAGTACTTC. The V gene is TRBV2, the J gene TRBJ2-5; TRBD2 agrees at 8 bases. V was clipped by 4 bases and J by 5 bases; unmatched bases: 6. CDR3 length: 14 residues. CDR1 and CDR2 (germline): SNHLY, FYNNEI.

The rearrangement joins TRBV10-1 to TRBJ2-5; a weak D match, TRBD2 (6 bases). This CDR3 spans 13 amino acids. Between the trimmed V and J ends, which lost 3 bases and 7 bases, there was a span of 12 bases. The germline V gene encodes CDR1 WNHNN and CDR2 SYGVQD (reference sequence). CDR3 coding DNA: TGCGCCAGCAGTGACGGGGCCGGGGGGACCCAGTACTTC. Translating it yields CASSDGAGGTQYF.

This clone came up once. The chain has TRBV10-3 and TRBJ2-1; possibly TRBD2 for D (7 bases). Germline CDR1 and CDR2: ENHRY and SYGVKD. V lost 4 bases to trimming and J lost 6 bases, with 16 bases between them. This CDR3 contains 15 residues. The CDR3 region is CAISGGGGGANEQFF. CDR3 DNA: TGTGCCATCAGTGGGGGGGGCGGTGGGGCCAATGAGCAGTTCTTC.

CDR3 in amino acids: CASSEDSQETQYF. Written as DNA, the CDR3 is TGCGCCAGCAGTGAGGACAGCCAAGAGACCCAGTACTTC. The J gene is TRBJ2-5, the V gene TRBV10-2; a possible D gene is TRBD1 (5 bases). The CDR3 totals 13 residues. Germline CDR1 reads WSHSY; CDR2 reads SAAADI. Trimming left V 2 bases short and J 1 base short, with 5 bases between.

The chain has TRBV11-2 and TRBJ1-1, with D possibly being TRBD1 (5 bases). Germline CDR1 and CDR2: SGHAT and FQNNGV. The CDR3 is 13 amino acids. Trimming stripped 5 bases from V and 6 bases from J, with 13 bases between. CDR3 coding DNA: TGTGCCAGCAGCCCCGAGCGGGGGGCTGAAGCTTTCTTT. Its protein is CASSPERGAEAFF.

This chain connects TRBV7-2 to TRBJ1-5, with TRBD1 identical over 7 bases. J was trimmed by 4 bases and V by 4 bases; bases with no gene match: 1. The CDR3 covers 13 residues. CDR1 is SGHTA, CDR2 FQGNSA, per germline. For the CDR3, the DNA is TGTGCCAGCAGCTGGACAGGAAATCAGCCCCAGCATTTT. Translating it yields CASSWTGNQPQHF.

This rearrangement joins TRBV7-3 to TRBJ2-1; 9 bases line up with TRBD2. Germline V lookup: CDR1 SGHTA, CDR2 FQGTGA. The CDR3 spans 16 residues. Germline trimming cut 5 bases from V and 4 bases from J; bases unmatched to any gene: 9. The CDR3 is CASSPETSGTYNEQFF. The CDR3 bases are TGTGCCAGCAGCCCTGAGACTAGCGGTACTTACAATGAGCAGTTCTTC.

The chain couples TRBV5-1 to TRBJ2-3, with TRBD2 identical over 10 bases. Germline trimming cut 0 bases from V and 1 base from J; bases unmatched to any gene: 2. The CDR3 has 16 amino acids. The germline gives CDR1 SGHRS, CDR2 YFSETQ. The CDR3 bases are TGCGCCAGCAGCTTGGTGCTAGCGGGAGGCACAGATACGCAGTATTTT. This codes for CASSLVLAGGTDTQYF.

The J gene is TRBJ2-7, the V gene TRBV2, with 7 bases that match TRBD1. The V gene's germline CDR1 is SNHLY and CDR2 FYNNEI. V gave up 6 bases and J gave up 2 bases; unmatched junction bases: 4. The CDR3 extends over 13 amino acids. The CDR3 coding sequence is TGTGCCAGCAGGACGGGACAGCCCTACGAGCAGTACTTC. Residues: CASRTGQPYEQYF.

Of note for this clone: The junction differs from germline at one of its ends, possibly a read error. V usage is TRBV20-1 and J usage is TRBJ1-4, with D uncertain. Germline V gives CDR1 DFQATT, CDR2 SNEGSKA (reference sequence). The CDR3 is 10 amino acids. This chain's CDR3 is CSARVSPPLF. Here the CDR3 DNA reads TGCAGTGCTCGAGTATCCCCTCCCCTTTTT.

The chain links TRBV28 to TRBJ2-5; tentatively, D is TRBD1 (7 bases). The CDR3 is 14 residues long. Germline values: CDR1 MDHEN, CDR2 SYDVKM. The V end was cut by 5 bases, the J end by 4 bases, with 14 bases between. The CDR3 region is CASSKQGTGETQYF. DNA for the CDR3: TGTGCCAGCAGTAAACAGGGGACTGGAGAGACCCAGTACTTC.

CDR3 nucleotide sequence: TGTGCCAGCAGCCTTATCTCCCAGGGCTATGGCTACACCTTC. The encoded protein is CASSLISQGYGYTF. The chain has TRBV2 and TRBJ1-2, with a tentative D call TRBD1 (5 bases). From germline, CDR1 is SNHLY and CDR2 FYNNEI. The length of the CDR3 is 14 residues. Trimming left V 6 bases short and J 4 bases short, with 15 bases between.

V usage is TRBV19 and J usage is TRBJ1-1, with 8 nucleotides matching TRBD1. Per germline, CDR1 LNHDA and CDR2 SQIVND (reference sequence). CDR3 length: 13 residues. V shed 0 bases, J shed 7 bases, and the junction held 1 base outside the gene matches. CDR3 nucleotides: TGTGCCAGTAGTATAGACAGGGGGCGTGAAGCTTTCTTT. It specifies CASSIDRGREAFF. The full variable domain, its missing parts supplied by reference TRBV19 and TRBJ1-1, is DGGITQSPKYLFRKEGQNVTLSCEQNLNHDAMYWYRQDPGQGLRLIYYSQIVNDFQKGDIAEGYSVSREKKESFPLTVTSAQKNPTAFYLCASSIDRGREAFFGQGTRLTVV.

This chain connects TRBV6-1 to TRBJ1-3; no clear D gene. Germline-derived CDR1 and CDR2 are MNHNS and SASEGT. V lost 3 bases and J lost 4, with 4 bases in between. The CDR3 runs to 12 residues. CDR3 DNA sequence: TGTGCCAGCAGTGACAGAGGAAACACCATATATTTT. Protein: CASSDRGNTIYF.

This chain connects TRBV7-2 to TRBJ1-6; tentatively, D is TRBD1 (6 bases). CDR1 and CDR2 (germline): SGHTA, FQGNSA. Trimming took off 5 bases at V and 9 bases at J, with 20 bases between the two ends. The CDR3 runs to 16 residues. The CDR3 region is CASSELTGSPGSPLHF. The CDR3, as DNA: TGTGCCAGCAGCGAACTCACAGGGTCGCCGGGTTCACCCCTCCACTTT.

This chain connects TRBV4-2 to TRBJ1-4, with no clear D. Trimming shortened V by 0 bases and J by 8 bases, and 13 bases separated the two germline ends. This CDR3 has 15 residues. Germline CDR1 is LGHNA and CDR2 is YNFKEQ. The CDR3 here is CASSQDGEEYEKLFF. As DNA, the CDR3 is TGTGCCAGCAGCCAAGACGGGGAGGAGTACGAAAAACTGTTTTTT.

Written as DNA, the CDR3 is TGCGCCAGCAGCTTACCAACAGGGGGGGAGGCTTTCTTT. Translated, it gives CASSLPTGGEAFF. The chain employs TRBV5-1 and TRBJ1-1; 8 bases align to TRBD1. The CDR3 loop spans 13 amino acids. Germline-derived CDR1 and CDR2 are SGHRS and YFSETQ. Germline trimming cut 2 bases from V and 11 bases from J; bases unmatched to any gene: 8.

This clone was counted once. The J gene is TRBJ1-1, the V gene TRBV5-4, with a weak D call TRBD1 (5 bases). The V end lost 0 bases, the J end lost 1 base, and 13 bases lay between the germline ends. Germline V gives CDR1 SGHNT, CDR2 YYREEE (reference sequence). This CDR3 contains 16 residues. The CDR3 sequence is CASSLDAGIPNTEAFF. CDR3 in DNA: TGTGCCAGCAGCTTGGATGCAGGGATCCCGAACACTGAAGCTTTCTTT.

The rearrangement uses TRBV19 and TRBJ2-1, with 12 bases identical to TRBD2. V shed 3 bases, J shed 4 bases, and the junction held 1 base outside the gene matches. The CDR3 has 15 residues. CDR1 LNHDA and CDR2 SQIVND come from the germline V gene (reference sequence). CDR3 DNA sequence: TGTGCCAGTAGTATGACTAGCGGGGGATACAATGAGCAGTTCTTC. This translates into CASSMTSGGYNEQFF.

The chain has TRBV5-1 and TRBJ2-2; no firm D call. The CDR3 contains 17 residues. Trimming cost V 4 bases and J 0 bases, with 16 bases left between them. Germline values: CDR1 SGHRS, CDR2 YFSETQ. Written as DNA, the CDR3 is TGCGCCAGCAGCCCCCACGTTTCACTCACGAACACCGGGGAGCTGTTTTTT. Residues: CASSPHVSLTNTGELFF.

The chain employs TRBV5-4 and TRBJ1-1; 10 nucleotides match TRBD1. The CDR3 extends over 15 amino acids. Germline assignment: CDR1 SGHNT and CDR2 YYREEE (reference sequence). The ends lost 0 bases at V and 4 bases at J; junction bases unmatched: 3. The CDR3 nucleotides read TGTGCCAGCAGCTTGGGGACAGGGGGAAGCACTGAAGCTTTCTTT. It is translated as CASSLGTGGSTEAFF.